This T cell receptor beta chain was identified during a study of vaccination effects on CD4 cells after COVID-19. This clone was found once. Its target is unknown. The assay was immunoSEQ multiplex PCR, and TCRdb's table has in-frame clones only and misses some. The repertoire holds more than 30,000 clones, roughly two thirds seen once, with around 27% in the top ten. Germline V gives CDR1 SGHVS, CDR2 FQNEAQ. Trimming removed 3 bases from V and 7 bases from J, with 10 bases in between. The length of the CDR3 is 13 residues. Antigen-specific CD4+ T cells were expanded with viral peptide pools in the ViraFEST assay before sequencing. Following an approximately 10-day culture, CD4+ T cells were purified. All vaccine recipients tested negative for nucleocapsid antibodies and had never contracted SARS-CoV-2 infection.

This TCR came from a human donor who received a COVID-19 vaccine. This chain links TRBV7-8 with TRBJ2-1, with D unclear. The specimen comprised CD4+ T cells from PBMCs cultured with HCoV-229E spike peptides, sampled before COVID-19 vaccination. CDR3 amino acids: CASSFSILNEQFF. The CDR3, as DNA: TGTGCCAGCAGCTTCTCCATACTAAATGAGCAGTTCTTC.